This T cell receptor beta chain was identified in a study of T cell repertoires in cytomegalovirus infection. At the level of the study: CMV infection and matching HLA type were both indicated by public TCR beta signatures.

Study results and limitations: Clonotype analysis showed dominance of the ex vivo response by HLA-C-restricted CMV-specific TCR beta clonotypes. The study identified carriers of CMV plus the relevant HLA from cumulative public TCR beta family frequency.

From the reads, TCRdb called clonotypes with MiXCR, one entry per CDR3 protein. The data show some 180,000 distinct CDR3 sequences, about 18% seen once. From germline, CDR1 is MDHEN and CDR2 SYDVKM. This CDR3 contains 16 residues. The V segment lost 6 bases and the J segment 0 bases; nucleotides outside the gene matches: 9. In the case of this clonotype: Its antigen remains unknown.

The origin of this receptor is a human donor in good health (CMV status not recorded). Some clones in this sample may be carry-over from other donors' samples. The chain recombines TRBV28 with TRBJ1-1; 8 nucleotides line up with TRBD1. The sequencing sample was made of CD8+ T cells from PBMCs. The CDR3 here is CASSTRTGRMNTEAFF. The CDR3 bases are TGTGCCAGCAGCACCCGGACAGGGCGCATGAACACTGAAGCTTTCTTT.